Below are 24 T cell receptor beta chains sequenced from a single sample in a study of T cells in Graves' hyperthyroidism and ophthalmopathy. What was amplified from RNA transcripts were TCR beta CDR3 regions. During a first-round RT-PCR of the TCR CDR3, the HTBI primer set was used. TCRdb redid the calling of the multiplex PCR reads with MiXCR, one entry per CDR3 protein. Of fewer than 550,000 distinct CDR3 sequences listed, about 15% are singletons. Sequencing input: blood. These receptors all stem from a woman younger than 30 with Graves' hyperthyroidism.

This clonotype came up many times. CDR3 sequence: CASRTLAGFDNEQFF. CDR3 sequence (DNA): TGTGCCAGCCGGACCCTAGCGGGGTTTGACAATGAGCAGTTCTTC. The chain has TRBV27 and TRBJ2-1; 9 nucleotides match TRBD2. CDR3 size: 15 residues. Germline V gene lookup returns CDR1 MNHEY and CDR2 SMNVEV (reference sequence). V trimming: 8 bases; J trimming: 5 bases; junction bases outside the gene matches: 10.

The sample holds many counts of this clonotype. The chain links TRBV9 to TRBJ2-7; 8 nucleotides line up with TRBD1. Germline assignment: CDR1 SGDLS and CDR2 YYNGEE. The CDR3 contains 15 residues. The ends lost 3 bases at V and 2 bases at J; junction bases unmatched: 7. The CDR3 reads CASSEGTGETYEQYF. The CDR3 nucleotides read TGTGCCAGCAGCGAGGGGACAGGAGAAACCTACGAGCAGTACTTC.

This clonotype has ten or more counts. The chain employs TRBV9 and TRBJ1-1; no clear D gene. V lost 0 bases and J 0 bases, leaving 3 bases between the germline ends. Germline loops: CDR1 SGDLS, CDR2 YYNGEE. The CDR3 covers 13 residues. The CDR3 reads CASSVGMNTEAFF. The CDR3 DNA is TGTGCCAGCAGCGTAGGCATGAACACTGAAGCTTTCTTT.

Details on this clonotype: This may be a read error, as it is one base from a much larger clone. The chain employs TRBV6-2 or TRBV6-3 and TRBJ2-2; D remains unclear. Per the germline V gene, CDR1 is MNHEY and CDR2 is SVGEGT. V was pared by 2 bases and J by 6 bases, with 1 base between. This CDR3 spans 11 amino acids. The CDR3 loop is CASSYPGELFF. Here the CDR3 DNA reads TGTGCCAGCAGTTACCCCGGGGAGCTGTTTTTT.

This clonotype showed up just a few times. The J gene is TRBJ2-4, the V gene TRBV5-8; possibly TRBD2 for D (6 bases). The length of the CDR3 is 15 residues. V lost 2 bases, J lost 6 bases, and 15 bases lay in between. Per germline, CDR1 SGHTS and CDR2 YDEGEE. CDR3 bases: TGTGCCAGCAGCTTTCGGGGGAGGTTGGGAAACATTCAGTACTTC. As protein: CASSFRGRLGNIQYF.

V and J are TRBV18 and TRBJ2-1; D may be TRBD1 (6 bases). Germline V lookup: CDR1 KGHSH, CDR2 LQKENI. The V end lost 6 bases, the J end lost 4 bases, and 13 bases lay between the germline ends. The length of the CDR3 is 14 residues. CDR3 sequence reads: CASSPGQQYNEQFF. The CDR3 DNA reads TGTGCCAGCTCTCCGGGACAACAATACAATGAGCAGTTCTTC.

This clonotype was counted many times. The V gene is TRBV12-3 or TRBV12-4, the J gene TRBJ2-3; TRBD1 might be the D (6 bases). This CDR3 is built from 15 residues. V was shortened by 9 bases and J by 2 bases, with 18 bases between the two germline ends. The CDR3 loop is CARPPGGGITDTQYF. The DNA for the CDR3 is TGTGCCAGGCCACCAGGTGGGGGCATCACAGATACGCAGTATTTT.

This clonotype has more than one count but fewer than ten. This chain joins TRBV6-1 and TRBJ2-7, with 9 bases fitting TRBD1. The J segment lost 2 bases and the V segment lost 6 bases, leaving 2 bases of the junction unmatched. Germline V CDR1 and CDR2: MNHNS, SASEGT. The CDR3 consists of 13 residues. CDR3 sequence (DNA): TGTGCCAGCAGGGACAGGGGAGCCTACGAGCAGTACTTC. Its protein product is CASRDRGAYEQYF.

This clonotype was counted at least ten times. The genes are TRBV5-1 and TRBJ1-6; 9 nucleotides agree with TRBD1. J lost 11 bases, V lost 4 bases, and 10 bases had no gene match. Per the germline V gene, CDR1 is SGHRS and CDR2 is YFSETQ. The CDR3 covers 15 residues. CDR3 nucleotide sequence: TGCGCCAGCAGCGTCCCGGGACAGGGCTACGCACCCCTCCACTTT. Protein product: CASSVPGQGYAPLHF.

This clonotype was recorded many times. The chain is built from TRBV20-1 and TRBJ2-1; D uncertain. The CDR3 length is 14 residues. Trimming left V 1 base short and J 5 bases short, with 12 bases between. The germline gives CDR1 DFQATT, CDR2 SNEGSKA (reference sequence). In nucleotides, the CDR3 is TGCAGTGCTAGAGCCCCCTGGGAAAACAATGAGCAGTTCTTC. The encoded protein is CSARAPWENNEQFF.

The table lists this clonotype with many counts. V is TRBV28 and J is TRBJ1-4; perhaps TRBD1 as D (5 bases). Germline CDR1 and CDR2: MDHEN and SYDVKM. There are 15 residues in the CDR3. V lost 6 bases to trimming and J lost 7 bases, with 18 bases between them. The CDR3 reads CASRQFWAGGEKLFF. CDR3 in DNA: TGTGCCAGCAGGCAATTCTGGGCCGGGGGTGAAAAACTGTTTTTT. Full variable domain (outside the CDR3, taken from reference TRBV28 and TRBJ1-4): DVKVTQSSRYLVKRTGEKVFLECVQDMDHENMFWYRQDPGLGLRLIYFSYDVKMKEKGDIPEGYSVSREKKERFSLILESASTNQTSMYLCASRQFWAGGEKLFFGSGTQLSVL.

This clonotype has more than one count but fewer than ten. This chain connects TRBV7-2 to TRBJ1-3; unclear D gene. V lost 5 bases to trimming and J lost 7 bases, with 9 bases between them. This CDR3 contains 12 residues. CDR1 is SGHTA and CDR2 is FQGNSA in the germline V gene. CDR3: CASSIIRNTIYF. CDR3 coding DNA: TGTGCCAGCAGCATCATTCGCAACACCATATATTTT.

This clonotype appeared a few times. The chain uses TRBV29-1 and TRBJ1-1; no clear D. Trimming shortened V by 4 bases and J by 4 bases, and 7 bases separated the two germline ends. This CDR3 comprises 11 residues. Germline CDR1 SQVTM, CDR2 ANQGSEA. CDR3 sequence reads: CSVGGGTEAFF. The CDR3 DNA reads TGCAGCGTTGGGGGAGGCACTGAAGCTTTCTTT. The variable domain in full, with the rest retrieved from reference TRBV29-1 and TRBJ1-1, is SAVISQKPSRDICQRGTSLTIQCQVDSQVTMMFWYRQQPGQSLTLIATANQGSEATYESGFVIDKFPISRPNLTFSTLTVSNMSPEDSSIYLCSVGGGTEAFFGQGTRLTVV.

This clonotype was recorded at least ten times. J is TRBJ2-3 and V is TRBV18, with D maybe TRBD1 (6 bases). The CDR3 has 15 amino acids. Germline V gene sequence: CDR1 KGHSH, CDR2 LQKENI. The V and J ends lost 5 bases and 3 bases respectively, with 15 bases between them. CDR3 amino acids: CASSAQGERTDTQYF. As DNA, the CDR3 is TGTGCCAGCTCAGCACAGGGTGAAAGAACAGATACGCAGTATTTT. Variable domain in full (rest from reference TRBV18 and TRBJ2-3): NAGVMQNPRHLVRRRGQEARLRCSPMKGHSHVYWYRQLPEEGLKFMVYLQKENIIDESGMPKERFSAEFPKEGPSILRIQQVVRGDSAAYFCASSAQGERTDTQYFGPGTRLTVL.

With regard to this clonotype: A much larger clone differs from this one at a single base, so this may be a read error. The chain employs TRBV28 and TRBJ2-7; 10 bases map to TRBD1. The CDR3 loop spans 15 amino acids. Germline loops: CDR1 MDHEN, CDR2 SYDVKM. V shed 6 bases and J 6 bases; nucleotides not matched to a gene: 11. The CDR3, as DNA: TGTGCCAGCAGAGCCCCCGGGACAGGGGCAGGCGAGCAGTACTTC. This gives the protein CASRAPGTGAGEQYF.

The genes are TRBV4-1 and TRBJ2-1; TRBD1 agrees at 9 bases. The CDR3 has 14 residues. CDR1 and CDR2 from the germline V gene are MGHRA and YSYEKL. Trimming cost V 3 bases and J 7 bases; bases outside gene matches: 4. The CDR3, as DNA: TGCGCCAGCAGCCACCGGACAGGGGCGAATGAGCAGTTCTTC. Protein product: CASSHRTGANEQFF.

Many counts were recorded for this clonotype. V and J are TRBV28 and TRBJ2-7; D not certain. This CDR3 region has 14 residues. CDR1 and CDR2 (germline): MDHEN, SYDVKM. V lost 6 bases to trimming and J lost 0 bases, with 12 bases between them. The CDR3 is CASRLLRSSYEQYF. The CDR3 nucleotides are TGTGCCAGCAGGCTCCTACGGAGCTCCTACGAGCAGTACTTC. Together with reference TRBV28 and TRBJ2-7, the CDR3 gives the full variable domain: DVKVTQSSRYLVKRTGEKVFLECVQDMDHENMFWYRQDPGLGLRLIYFSYDVKMKEKGDIPEGYSVSREKKERFSLILESASTNQTSMYLCASRLLRSSYEQYFGPGTRLTVT.

This clonotype was detected a few times. The chain joins TRBV28 to TRBJ2-7; 8 bases align to TRBD1. CDR1 MDHEN and CDR2 SYDVKM come from the germline V gene. J was trimmed by 6 bases and V by 5 bases; bases with no gene match: 9. This CDR3 comprises 14 residues. In DNA, the CDR3 is TGTGCCAGCAGTACAGCGAGACAGGGGCGCGAGCAGTACTTC. It is translated as CASSTARQGREQYF. The whole variable domain, remainder taken from reference TRBV28 and TRBJ2-7, is DVKVTQSSRYLVKRTGEKVFLECVQDMDHENMFWYRQDPGLGLRLIYFSYDVKMKEKGDIPEGYSVSREKKERFSLILESASTNQTSMYLCASSTARQGREQYFGPGTRLTVT.

This clonotype was detected ten times or more. The chain joins TRBV28 to TRBJ1-4; D is perhaps TRBD1 (6 bases). Germline lookup yields CDR1 MDHEN and CDR2 SYDVKM. The V end was cut by 4 bases, the J end by 3 bases, with 12 bases between. The CDR3 runs 15 residues. The CDR3 reads CASSSRGGANEKLFF. The CDR3 nucleotides read TGTGCCAGCAGTTCCAGGGGAGGTGCTAATGAAAAACTGTTTTTT.

This clonotype was counted at least ten times. The chain carries TRBV7-2 and TRBJ2-1, with 11 bases lining up with TRBD2. Germline CDR1 is SGHTA and CDR2 is FQGNSA. V trimming: 4 bases; J trimming: 6 bases; junction bases outside the gene matches: 8. The CDR3 runs to 16 residues. The CDR3 DNA reads as TGTGCCAGCAGCTCTGAGATAGCGGGGGGGCTCAATGAGCAGTTCTTC. It translates to CASSSEIAGGLNEQFF.

This clonotype was found many times. CDR3 sequence: CATSDQGLNYGYTF. In DNA form, the CDR3 reads TGTGCCACCAGTGACCAGGGACTAAACTATGGCTACACCTTC. The chain employs TRBV24-1 and TRBJ1-2; D might be TRBD1 (5 bases). With 4 bases removed from V and 2 bases from J, the gap between germline ends came to 10 bases. CDR1 is KGHDR, CDR2 SFDVKD, per germline. The length of the CDR3 is 14 residues.

This clonotype was found a few times. The chain combines TRBV27 with TRBJ2-3; D unclear. The CDR3 totals 15 residues. V was shortened by 3 bases and J by 3 bases, with 13 bases between the two germline ends. Germline V gene lookup returns CDR1 MNHEY and CDR2 SMNVEV (reference sequence). The DNA for the CDR3 is TGTGCCAGCAGTTTCGGCTTGGGTGGTACAGATACGCAGTATTTT. It translates to CASSFGLGGTDTQYF.

This clonotype showed up many times. The junction and the germline gene differ at one end; a read error may be behind it. This chain joins TRBV7-3 and TRBJ2-1; 12 bases match TRBD2. Germline loops: CDR1 SGHTA, CDR2 FQGTGA. The CDR3 spans 15 residues. The CDR3 nucleotides read TGTGCCAGCAGCGTAACTAGCGGGAGGTACAATGAGCAGTTCTTC. Its protein is CASSVTSGRYNEQFF.

This clonotype was counted ten times or more. The V gene is TRBV6-2 or TRBV6-3, the J gene TRBJ1-1; 8 bases line up with TRBD1. CDR1 and CDR2 from the germline V gene are MNHEY and SVGEGT. The CDR3 loop spans 15 amino acids. V lost 7 bases and J lost 5; bases outside the gene matches: 12. CDR3 in DNA: TGTGCCAGCACCCGGACAGGGACTGTGGGGACTGAAGCTTTCTTT. Amino acids: CASTRTGTVGTEAFF.